The next 8 T cell receptor beta chains were all read from a single sample in a study of T cell repertoires in cytomegalovirus infection. MiXCR, applied by TCRdb to the reads, yields one record per CDR3 protein. The top ten clones hold approximately 93% of a sample with about 78,000 distinct CDR3 sequences, about 37% of them seen once. Their cognate antigens are unknown. Sequencing used CD8+ T cells from cultured PBMCs, obtained from culture after CMV antigen stimulation. The receptor set was obtained from a human donor in good health (CMV status not recorded). Some clones in this sample may be carry-over from other donors' samples.

This sequence joins TRBV7-2 and TRBJ1-5; D gene uncertain. This CDR3 contains 14 residues. Germline V CDR1 and CDR2: SGHTA, FQGNSA. V dropped 1 base and J dropped 1 base, with 5 bases sitting between them. CDR3 sequence: CASSLVTSNQPQHF. Here the CDR3 DNA reads TGTGCCAGCAGCTTAGTTACCAGCAATCAGCCCCAGCATTTT.

The rearrangement uses TRBV6-2 or TRBV6-3 and TRBJ1-5; 10 positions match TRBD1. The CDR3 sequence is 18 residues long. Germline lookup yields CDR1 MNHEY and CDR2 SVGEGT. V gave up 2 bases and J gave up 0 bases; unmatched junction bases: 7. For the CDR3, the DNA is TGTGCCAGCAGTTACCAGGGACAGGGGCGTTATAGCAATCAGCCCCAGCATTTT. Translating gives CASSYQGQGRYSNQPQHF.

The chain carries TRBV2 and TRBJ1-5; a weak D match, TRBD1 (6 bases). Trimming removed 4 bases from V and 1 base from J, with 11 bases in between. Germline CDR1 and CDR2: SNHLY and FYNNEI. CDR3 length equals 15 residues. The CDR3 sequence: CASSGTGLSNQPQHF. Here the CDR3 DNA reads TGTGCCAGCAGTGGTACAGGGCTGAGCAATCAGCCCCAGCATTTT. The full variable domain, with the rest looked up from reference TRBV2 and TRBJ1-5, is EPEVTQTPSHQVTQMGQEVILRCVPISNHLYFYWYRQILGQKVEFLVSFYNNEISEKSEIFDDQFSVERPDGSNFTLKIRSTKLEDSAMYFCASSGTGLSNQPQHFGDGTRLSIL.

The V call is TRBV5-6, the J call TRBJ1-1; D ambiguous. Trimming cost V 2 bases and J 1 base, with 15 bases left between them. The CDR3 consists of 16 residues. Germline loops: CDR1 SGHDT, CDR2 YYEEEE. The CDR3 DNA sequence: TGTGCCAGCAGCTTAGGCGGGGTAATGACGAACACTGAAGCTTTCTTT. Translation gives CASSLGGVMTNTEAFF.

The CDR3 nucleotides are TGTGCCAGCAGCCCCCCCGGACAGGGGAGAGAGACCCAGTACTTC. This gives the protein CASSPPGQGRETQYF. This chain connects TRBV7-9 to TRBJ2-5; 9 positions agree with TRBD1. Germline-derived CDR1 and CDR2 are SEHNR and FQNEAQ (reference sequence). With 5 bases clipped from V and 4 bases from J, the junction kept 8 bases outside the gene matches. This CDR3 is built from 15 residues.

The sample holds many counts of this clonotype. The genes are TRBV11-2 and TRBJ2-1, with 7 nucleotides matching TRBD2. The germline V gene encodes CDR1 SGHAT and CDR2 FQNNGV. The junction had 4 bases not matched to a gene; V was cut back by 2 bases and J by 9 bases. The CDR3 is made up of 13 amino acids. The CDR3: CASSLSTSSEQFF. The CDR3 DNA reads TGTGCCAGCAGCTTATCGACTAGCTCTGAGCAGTTCTTC.

J is TRBJ2-1 and V is TRBV7-9, with a weak D call TRBD2 (7 bases). V was clipped by 5 bases and J by 3 bases, with 23 bases between them. Per germline, CDR1 SEHNR and CDR2 FQNEAQ (reference sequence). The CDR3 loop spans 18 amino acids. CDR3 sequence reads: CASSPGGLVLSGYNEQFF. For the CDR3, the DNA is TGTGCCAGCAGCCCCGGGGGGCTGGTCCTCAGCGGCTACAATGAGCAGTTCTTC.

The CDR3 spells CASSQYVQTNTEAFF. CDR3 nucleotides: TGCGCCAGCAGCCAATATGTACAGACGAACACTGAAGCTTTCTTT. The chain joins TRBV4-3 to TRBJ1-1; D ambiguous. CDR1 and CDR2 (germline): LGHNA, YSLEER. The germline V and J ends were trimmed by 2 bases and 1 base, with 11 bases remaining between them. CDR3 length: 15 amino acids.